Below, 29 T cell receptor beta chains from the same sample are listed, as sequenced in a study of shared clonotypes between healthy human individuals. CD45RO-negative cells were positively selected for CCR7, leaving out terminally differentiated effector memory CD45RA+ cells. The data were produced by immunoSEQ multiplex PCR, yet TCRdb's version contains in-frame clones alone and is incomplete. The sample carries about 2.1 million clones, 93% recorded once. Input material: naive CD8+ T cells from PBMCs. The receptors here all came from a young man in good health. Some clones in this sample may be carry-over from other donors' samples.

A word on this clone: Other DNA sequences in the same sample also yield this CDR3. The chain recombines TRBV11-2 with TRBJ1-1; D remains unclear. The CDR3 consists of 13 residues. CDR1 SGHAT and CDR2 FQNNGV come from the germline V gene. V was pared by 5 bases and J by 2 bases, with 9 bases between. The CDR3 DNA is TGTGCCAGCAGCCTCGAGATAAACACTGAAGCTTTCTTT. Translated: CASSLEINTEAFF.

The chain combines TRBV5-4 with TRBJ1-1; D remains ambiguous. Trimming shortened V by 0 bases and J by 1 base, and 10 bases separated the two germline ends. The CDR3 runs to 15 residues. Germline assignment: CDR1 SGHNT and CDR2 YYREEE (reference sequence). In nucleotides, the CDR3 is TGTGCCAGCAGCTTGGATTCCTATACGAACACTGAAGCTTTCTTT. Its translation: CASSLDSYTNTEAFF.

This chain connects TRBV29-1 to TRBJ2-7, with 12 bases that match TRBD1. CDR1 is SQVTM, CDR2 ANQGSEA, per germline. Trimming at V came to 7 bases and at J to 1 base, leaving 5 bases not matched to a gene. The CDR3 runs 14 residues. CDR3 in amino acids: CSARDRGLSYEQYF. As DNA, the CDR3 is TGCAGCGCGAGGGACAGGGGGCTGTCCTACGAGCAGTACTTC.

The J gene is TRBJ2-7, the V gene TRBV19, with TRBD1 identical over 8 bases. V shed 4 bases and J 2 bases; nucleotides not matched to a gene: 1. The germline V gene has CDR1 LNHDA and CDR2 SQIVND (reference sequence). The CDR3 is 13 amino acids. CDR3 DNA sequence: TGTGCCAGTAGTAGGGACAGGACCTACGAGCAGTACTTC. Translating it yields CASSRDRTYEQYF.

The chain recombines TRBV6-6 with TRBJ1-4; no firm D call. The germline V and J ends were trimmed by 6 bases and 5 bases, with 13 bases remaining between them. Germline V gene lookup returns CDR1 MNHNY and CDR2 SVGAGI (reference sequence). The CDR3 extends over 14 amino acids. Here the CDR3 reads CASRNRGKNEKLFF. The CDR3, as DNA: TGTGCCAGCAGAAACCGAGGGAAAAATGAAAAACTGTTTTTT.

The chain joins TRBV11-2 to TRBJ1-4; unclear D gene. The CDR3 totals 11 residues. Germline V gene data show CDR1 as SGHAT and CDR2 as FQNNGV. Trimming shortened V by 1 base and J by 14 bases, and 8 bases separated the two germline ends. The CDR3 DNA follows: TGTGCCAGCAGCTTAGGGGGTGTGCTGTTTTTT. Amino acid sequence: CASSLGGVLFF.

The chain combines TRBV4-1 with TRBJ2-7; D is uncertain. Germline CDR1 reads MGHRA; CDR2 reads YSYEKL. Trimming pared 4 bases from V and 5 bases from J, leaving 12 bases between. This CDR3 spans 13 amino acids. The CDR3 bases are TGCGCCAGCAGCCTACTGTTCGGTCACGAGCAGTACTTC. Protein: CASSLLFGHEQYF.

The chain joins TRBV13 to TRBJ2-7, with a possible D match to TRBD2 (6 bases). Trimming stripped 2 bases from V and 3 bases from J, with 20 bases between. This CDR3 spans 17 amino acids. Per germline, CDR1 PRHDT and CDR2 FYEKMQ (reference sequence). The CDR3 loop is CASSLNSEPSALYEQYF. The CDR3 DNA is TGTGCCAGCAGCTTAAATTCCGAACCTAGCGCCCTCTACGAGCAGTACTTC.

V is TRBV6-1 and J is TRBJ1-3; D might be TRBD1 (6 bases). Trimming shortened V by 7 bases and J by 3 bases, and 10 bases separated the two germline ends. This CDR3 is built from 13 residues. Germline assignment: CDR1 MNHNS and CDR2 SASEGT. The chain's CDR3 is CASNGGGGNTIYF. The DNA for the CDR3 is TGTGCCAGCAATGGGGGCGGTGGAAACACCATATATTTT.

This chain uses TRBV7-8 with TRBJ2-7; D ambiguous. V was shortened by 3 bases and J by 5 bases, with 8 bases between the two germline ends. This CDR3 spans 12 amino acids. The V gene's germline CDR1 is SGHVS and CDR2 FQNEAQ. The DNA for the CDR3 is TGTGCCAGCAGCTTCCGTGTTCACGAGCAGTACTTC. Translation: CASSFRVHEQYF.

For the CDR3, the DNA is TGTGCCAGTAGTATAAGTCCTTACGCTTATGAAGCTTTCTTT. This codes for CASSISPYAYEAFF. The chain employs TRBV19 and TRBJ1-1; D not resolved. Trimming took off 2 bases at V and 7 bases at J, with 14 bases between the two ends. Germline V gene data show CDR1 as LNHDA and CDR2 as SQIVND (reference sequence). This CDR3 is 14 amino acids long.

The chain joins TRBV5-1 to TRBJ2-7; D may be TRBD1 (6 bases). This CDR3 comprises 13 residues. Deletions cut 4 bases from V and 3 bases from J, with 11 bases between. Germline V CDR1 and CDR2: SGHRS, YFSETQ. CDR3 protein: CASSLTGFYEQYF. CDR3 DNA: TGCGCCAGCAGCCTTACAGGGTTCTACGAGCAGTACTTC. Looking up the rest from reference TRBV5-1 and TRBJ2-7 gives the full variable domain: KAGVTQTPRYLIKTRGQQVTLSCSPISGHRSVSWYQQTPGQGLQFLFEYFSETQRNKGNFPGRFSGRQFSNSRSEMNVSTLELGDSALYLCASSLTGFYEQYFGPGTRLTVT.

The CDR3 DNA follows: TGTGCCAGCAGCCAAGATCTTTGGGGGCTACGTGAGCAGTACTTC. As protein: CASSQDLWGLREQYF. V and J are TRBV14 and TRBJ2-7, with D possibly TRBD1 on 6 matching bases. The length of the CDR3 is 15 residues. V lost 0 bases and J lost 7, with 16 bases in between. Germline values: CDR1 SGHDN, CDR2 FVKESK.

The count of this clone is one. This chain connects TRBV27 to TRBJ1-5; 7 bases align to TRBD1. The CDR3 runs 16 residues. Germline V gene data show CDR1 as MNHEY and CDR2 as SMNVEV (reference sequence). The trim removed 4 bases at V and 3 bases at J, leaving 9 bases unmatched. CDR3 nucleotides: TGTGCCAGCAGTTCCTCTACAGGGGAGGTCAATCAGCCCCAGCATTTT. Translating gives CASSSSTGEVNQPQHF.

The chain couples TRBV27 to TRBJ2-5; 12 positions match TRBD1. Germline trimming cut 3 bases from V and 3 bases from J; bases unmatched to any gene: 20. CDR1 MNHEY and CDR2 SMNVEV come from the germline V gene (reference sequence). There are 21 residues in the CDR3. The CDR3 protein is CASSLGPGQGAILPYEETQYF. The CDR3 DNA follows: TGTGCCAGCAGTTTGGGCCCGGGACAGGGGGCGATCTTACCTTACGAAGAGACCCAGTACTTC.

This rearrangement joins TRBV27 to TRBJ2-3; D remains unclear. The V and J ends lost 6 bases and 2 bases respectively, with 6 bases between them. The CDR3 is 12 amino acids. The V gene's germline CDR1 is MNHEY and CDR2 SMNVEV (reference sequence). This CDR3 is CASSRNTDTQYF. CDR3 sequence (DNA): TGTGCCAGCAGCCGGAACACAGATACGCAGTATTTT.

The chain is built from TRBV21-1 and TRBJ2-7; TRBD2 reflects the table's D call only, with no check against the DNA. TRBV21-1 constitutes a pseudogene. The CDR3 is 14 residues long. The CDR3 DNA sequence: TGTGCCAGCAGCAATGATGAGGGATCCCACGAGCAGTACTTC. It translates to CASSNDEGSHEQYF.

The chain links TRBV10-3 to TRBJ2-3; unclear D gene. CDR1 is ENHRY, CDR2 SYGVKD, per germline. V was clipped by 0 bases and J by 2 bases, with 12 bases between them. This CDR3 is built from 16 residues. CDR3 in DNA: TGTGCCATCAGTGAGTCAGGTCAGGCTGCCACAGATACGCAGTATTTT. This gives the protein CAISESGQAATDTQYF.

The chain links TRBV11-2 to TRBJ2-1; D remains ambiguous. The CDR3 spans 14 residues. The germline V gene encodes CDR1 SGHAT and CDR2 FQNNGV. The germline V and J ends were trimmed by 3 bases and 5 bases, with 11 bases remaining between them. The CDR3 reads CASSFLPENNEQFF. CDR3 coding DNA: TGTGCCAGCAGCTTCTTACCCGAGAACAATGAGCAGTTCTTC. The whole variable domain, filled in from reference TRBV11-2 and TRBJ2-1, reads EAGVAQSPRYKIIEKRQSVAFWCNPISGHATLYWYQQILGQGPKLLIQFQNNGVVDDSQLPKDRFSAERLKGVDSTLKIQPAKLEDSAVYLCASSFLPENNEQFFGPGTRLTVL.

CDR3 sequence: CASSLKRIGELFF. The CDR3 DNA sequence: TGTGCCAGCAGCTTAAAGCGTATCGGGGAGCTGTTTTTT. The rearrangement uses TRBV7-2 and TRBJ2-2; no clear D gene. This CDR3 has 13 amino acids. Trimming took 2 bases from V and 7 from J, leaving 8 bases between them. The germline V gene encodes CDR1 SGHTA and CDR2 FQGNSA.

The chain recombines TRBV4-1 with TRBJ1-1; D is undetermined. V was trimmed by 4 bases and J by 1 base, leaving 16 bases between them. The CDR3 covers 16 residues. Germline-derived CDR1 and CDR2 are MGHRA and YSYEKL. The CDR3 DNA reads TGCGCCAGCAGCCCCGAGCCCGGGAATCAGAACACTGAAGCTTTCTTT. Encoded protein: CASSPEPGNQNTEAFF.

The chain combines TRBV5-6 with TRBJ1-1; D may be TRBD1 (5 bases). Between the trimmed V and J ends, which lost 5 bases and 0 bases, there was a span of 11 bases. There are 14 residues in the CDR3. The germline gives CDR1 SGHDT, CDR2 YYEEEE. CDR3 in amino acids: CASRLGHLNTEAFF. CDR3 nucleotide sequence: TGTGCCAGCAGACTCGGACATCTGAACACTGAAGCTTTCTTT.

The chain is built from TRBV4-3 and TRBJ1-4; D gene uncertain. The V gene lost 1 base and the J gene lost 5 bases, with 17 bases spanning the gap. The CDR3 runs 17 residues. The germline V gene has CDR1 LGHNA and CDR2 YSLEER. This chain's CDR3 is CASSQGFPGRVNEKLFF. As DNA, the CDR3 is TGCGCCAGCAGCCAAGGGTTCCCCGGGAGGGTGAATGAAAAACTGTTTTTT.

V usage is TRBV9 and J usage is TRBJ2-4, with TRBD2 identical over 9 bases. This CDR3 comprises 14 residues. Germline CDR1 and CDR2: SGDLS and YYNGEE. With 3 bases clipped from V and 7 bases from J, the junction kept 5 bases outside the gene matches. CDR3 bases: TGTGCCAGCAGCGACCCGCGGGAGGGGAACATTCAGTACTTC. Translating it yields CASSDPREGNIQYF.

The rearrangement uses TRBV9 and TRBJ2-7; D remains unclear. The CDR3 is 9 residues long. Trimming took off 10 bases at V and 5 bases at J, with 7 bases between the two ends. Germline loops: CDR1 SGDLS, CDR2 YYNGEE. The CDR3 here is CAGDHEQYF. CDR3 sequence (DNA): TGTGCCGGCGATCACGAGCAGTACTTC.

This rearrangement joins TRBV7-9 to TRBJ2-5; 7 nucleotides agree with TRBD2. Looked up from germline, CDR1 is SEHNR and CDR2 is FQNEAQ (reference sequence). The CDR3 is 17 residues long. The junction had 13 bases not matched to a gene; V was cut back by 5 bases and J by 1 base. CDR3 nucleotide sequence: TGTGCCAGCAGCGTCCCTCTGGGGGGGAGTACCCAAGAGACCCAGTACTTC. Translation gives CASSVPLGGSTQETQYF.

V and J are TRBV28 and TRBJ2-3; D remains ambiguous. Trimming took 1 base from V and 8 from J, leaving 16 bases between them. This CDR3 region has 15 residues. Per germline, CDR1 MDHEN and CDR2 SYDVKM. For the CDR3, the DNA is TGTGCCAGCAGTTTATCGGTAGGGTCCGGGCTTACGCAGTATTTT. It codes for CASSLSVGSGLTQYF. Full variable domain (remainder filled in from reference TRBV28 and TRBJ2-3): DVKVTQSSRYLVKRTGEKVFLECVQDMDHENMFWYRQDPGLGLRLIYFSYDVKMKEKGDIPEGYSVSREKKERFSLILESASTNQTSMYLCASSLSVGSGLTQYFGPGTRLTVL.

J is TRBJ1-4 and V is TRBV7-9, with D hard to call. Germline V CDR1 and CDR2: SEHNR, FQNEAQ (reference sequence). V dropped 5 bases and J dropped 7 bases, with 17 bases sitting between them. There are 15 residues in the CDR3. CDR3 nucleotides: TGTGCCAGCAGCCCCTTGGGGATTATTAGTGAAAAACTGTTTTTT. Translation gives CASSPLGIISEKLFF. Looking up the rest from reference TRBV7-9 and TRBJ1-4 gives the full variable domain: DTGVSQNPRHKITKRGQNVTFRCDPISEHNRLYWYRQTLGQGPEFLTYFQNEAQLEKSRLLSDRFSAERPKGSFSTLEIQRTEQGDSAMYLCASSPLGIISEKLFFGSGTQLSVL.

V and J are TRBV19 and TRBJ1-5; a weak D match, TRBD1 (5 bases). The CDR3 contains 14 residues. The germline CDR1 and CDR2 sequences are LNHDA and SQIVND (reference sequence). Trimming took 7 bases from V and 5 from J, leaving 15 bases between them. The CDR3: CASTGTWMHQPQHF. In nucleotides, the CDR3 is TGTGCCAGTACCGGGACGTGGATGCATCAGCCCCAGCATTTT.